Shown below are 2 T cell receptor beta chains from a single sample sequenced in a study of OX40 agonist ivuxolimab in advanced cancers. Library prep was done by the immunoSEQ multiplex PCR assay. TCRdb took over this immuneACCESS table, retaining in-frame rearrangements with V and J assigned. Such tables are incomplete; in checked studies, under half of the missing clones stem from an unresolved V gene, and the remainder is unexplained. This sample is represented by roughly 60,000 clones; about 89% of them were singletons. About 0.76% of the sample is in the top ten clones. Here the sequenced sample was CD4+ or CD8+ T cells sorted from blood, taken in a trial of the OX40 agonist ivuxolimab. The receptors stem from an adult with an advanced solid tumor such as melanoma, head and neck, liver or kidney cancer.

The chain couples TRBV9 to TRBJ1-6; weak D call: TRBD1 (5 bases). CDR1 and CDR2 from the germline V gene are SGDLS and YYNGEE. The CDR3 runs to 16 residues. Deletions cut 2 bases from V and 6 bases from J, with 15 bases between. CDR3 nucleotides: TGTGCCAGCAGCGTTGACAGCAGTACGATTAATTCACCCCTCCACTTT. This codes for CASSVDSSTINSPLHF.

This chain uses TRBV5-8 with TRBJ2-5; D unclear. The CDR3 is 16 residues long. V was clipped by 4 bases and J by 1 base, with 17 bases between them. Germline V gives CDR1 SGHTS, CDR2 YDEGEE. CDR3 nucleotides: TGTGCCAGCAGCGGGCGGTGGAGTTTCGTCCAAGAGACCCAGTACTTC. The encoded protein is CASSGRWSFVQETQYF.